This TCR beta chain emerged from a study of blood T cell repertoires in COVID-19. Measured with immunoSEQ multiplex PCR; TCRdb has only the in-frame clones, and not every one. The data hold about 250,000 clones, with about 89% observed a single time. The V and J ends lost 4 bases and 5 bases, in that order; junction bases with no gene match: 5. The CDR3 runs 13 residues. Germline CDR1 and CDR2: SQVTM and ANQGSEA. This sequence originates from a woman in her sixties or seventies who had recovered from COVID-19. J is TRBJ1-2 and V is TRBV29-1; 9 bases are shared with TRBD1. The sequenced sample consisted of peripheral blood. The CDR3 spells CSVGIGQGYGYTF. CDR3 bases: TGCAGCGTTGGGATCGGACAGGGGTATGGCTACACCTTC.